This is a list of T cell receptor beta chains from one sample in a study of blood T cell repertoires in COVID-19. Generated by immunoSEQ multiplex PCR, the TCRdb table keeps only in-frame clones and is missing some. The sample has some 95,000 clones; around nine tenths are singletons. What was sequenced was peripheral blood. These receptors came from a man at least 80 years old with active or convalescent COVID-19. The CDR3 runs from the conserved cysteine through the conserved F or W. The D gene is left open where the match is weak. Size values are once, few and many counts, or a class for expanded clones, and some rows have none.

TRBJ1-3 TRBD1 - TRBV30 TGTGCCTGGAGCGGGACAGCCTCTGGAAACACCATATATTTT CAWSGTASGNTIYF
TRBJ1-1 - - TRBV25-1 TGTGCCAGCAGTGAATTGGGGACAACTGAAGCTTTCTTT CASSELGTTEAFF
TRBJ1-2 TRBD1 - TRBV27 TGTGCCAGCAGTTCACGACAGGGGGCGCCCCCTAACACCTTC CASSSRQGAPPNTF
TRBJ2-7 - - TRBV19 TGTGCCAGTAGTAGTACAGGGTACTCCTACGAGCAGTACTTC CASSSTGYSYEQYF
TRBJ2-1 - - TRBV3-1/TRBV3-2 TGTGCCAGCAGCCAAGACCCAGGGCGGTACAATGAGCAGTTCTTC CASSQDPGRYNEQFF
TRBJ2-2 - few TRBV30 TGTGCCTGGAGCGCGCAGGGCTACACCGGGGAGCTGTTTTTT CAWSAQGYTGELFF
TRBJ1-1 - - TRBV28 TGTGCCAGCAGTTTATATAATGAGGGATCCGCTTTCTTT CASSLYNEGSAFF
TRBJ2-3 TRBD1 - TRBV4-2 TGTGCCAGCAGCCCGAACACTCCGGGACAGGGACCAGATACGCAGTATTTT CASSPNTPGQGPDTQYF
TRBJ2-7 TRBD2 - TRBV7-9 TGTGCCAGCAGCCCTCTAGGCATGGAGACTAGCCAGTTC CASSPLGMETSQF
TRBJ1-4 TRBD1 - TRBV7-9 TGTGCCAGCAGCTTAGCAGGGGGCATAACTAATGAAAAACTGTTTTTT CASSLAGGITNEKLFF
TRBJ1-2 TRBD1 - TRBV15 TGTGCCACCAGCAGAGACCGGGACAGGGCTGGCTACACCTTC CATSRDRDRAGYTF
TRBJ1-4 - - TRBV15 TGTGCCACCGCACCGGGATCAACTAATGAAAAACTGTTTTTT CATAPGSTNEKLFF
TRBJ2-7 - - TRBV7-9 TGTGCCAGCAGCGTAAGAGGCGAGCAGTACTTC CASSVRGEQYF
TRBJ1-3 - - TRBV5-1 TGCGCCAGCAGGCAGGAATTGAGCTCTGGAAACACCATATATTTT CASRQELSSGNTIYF
TRBJ2-1 TRBD2 - TRBV11-1 TGTGCCAGCAGCCCGGAAGTACTAGCGGGTGAGCAGTTCTTC CASSPEVLAGEQFF
TRBJ1-4 - - TRBV28 TGTGCCAGCAGTTTATCTCAGGTTGGGGAAAAACTGTTTTTT CASSLSQVGEKLFF
TRBJ2-5 TRBD2 once TRBV7-3 TGTGCCAGCAGCTCCGGGACTAGCGGGCAAGGGACCCAGTACTTC CASSSGTSGQGTQYF
TRBJ1-6 TRBD1 - TRBV11-2 TGTGCCAGCAGCTTAAACCCCGCCAGGGGGTGGTTTAATTCACCCCTCCACTTT CASSLNPARGWFNSPLHF
TRBJ2-1 - few TRBV5-4 TGTGCCAGCAGCCCCGTTCCGGCGGCGGGCTACAATGAGCAGTTCTTC CASSPVPAAGYNEQFF
TRBJ2-2 TRBD2 once TRBV11-2 TGTGCCAGCAGCTTAGACCACGGGACTAGCGGGAGGGTGGGCACCGGGGAGCTGTTTTTT CASSLDHGTSGRVGTGELFF
TRBJ1-5 - - TRBV19 TGTGCCAGTAGTATTACTCGTCGGACAGCATATAGCAATCAGCCCCAGCATTTT CASSITRRTAYSNQPQHF
TRBJ2-1 TRBD2 - TRBV6-5 TGTGCCAGCAGTTACTGGCGAGCGGGAGAAGACAATGAGCAGTTCTTC CASSYWRAGEDNEQFF
TRBJ2-1 TRBD2 - TRBV4-1 TGCGCCAGCAGCCAAGACCACAGCGGGAGGTCCTACAATGAGCAGTTCTTC CASSQDHSGRSYNEQFF
TRBJ1-4 - - TRBV4-3 TGCGCCAGCAGCCAAGGACCCCCTGGCGGAGGTAGTCGGAAACTGTTTTTT CASSQGPPGGGSRKLFF
TRBJ2-1 TRBD2 few TRBV11-3 TGTGCCAGCATCCACAGCGGGAGTGGGTTCTTC CASIHSGSGFF
TRBJ1-1 - - TRBV29-1 TGCAGCGCCGCTTGGGGGGGGAACACTGAAGCTTTCTTT CSAAWGGNTEAFF
TRBJ2-1 TRBD2 - TRBV11-2 TGTGCCAGCAGCTTACGTGGGACCGGGACTAGCGTCTATGAGCAGTTCTTC CASSLRGTGTSVYEQFF
TRBJ2-7 - - TRBV28 TGTGCCAGCAGTTTACGCTCCTACGAGCAGTACTTC CASSLRSYEQYF
TRBJ2-7 TRBD2 - TRBV7-2 TGTGCCAGCAGGGCGGGACGGGAGGGCCTTTACGAGCAGTACTTC CASRAGREGLYEQYF